This T cell receptor beta chain came from a study of cytomegalovirus exposure and HLA in healthy donors. A multiplex PCR was run with 60 Vbeta primers and 13 Jbeta primers. The protocol was immunoSEQ multiplex PCR, while the TCRdb copy is restricted to in-frame clones and leaves out a portion. This table has about 110,000 clones, approximately 16% appearing once. This clone showed up just a few times. Germline trimming cut 5 bases from V and 0 bases from J; bases unmatched to any gene: 11. Germline loops: CDR1 SEHNR, CDR2 FQNEAQ (reference sequence). There are 17 residues in the CDR3. The sequence was collected from a female donor in good health and CMV-seronegative. The V gene is TRBV7-9, the J gene TRBJ1-2, with 8 bases matching TRBD1. Sequencing input: PBMCs. The CDR3 here is CASSPQGASIANYGYTF. The DNA of the CDR3 is TGTGCCAGCAGCCCTCAGGGGGCCTCTATAGCTAACTATGGCTACACCTTC.